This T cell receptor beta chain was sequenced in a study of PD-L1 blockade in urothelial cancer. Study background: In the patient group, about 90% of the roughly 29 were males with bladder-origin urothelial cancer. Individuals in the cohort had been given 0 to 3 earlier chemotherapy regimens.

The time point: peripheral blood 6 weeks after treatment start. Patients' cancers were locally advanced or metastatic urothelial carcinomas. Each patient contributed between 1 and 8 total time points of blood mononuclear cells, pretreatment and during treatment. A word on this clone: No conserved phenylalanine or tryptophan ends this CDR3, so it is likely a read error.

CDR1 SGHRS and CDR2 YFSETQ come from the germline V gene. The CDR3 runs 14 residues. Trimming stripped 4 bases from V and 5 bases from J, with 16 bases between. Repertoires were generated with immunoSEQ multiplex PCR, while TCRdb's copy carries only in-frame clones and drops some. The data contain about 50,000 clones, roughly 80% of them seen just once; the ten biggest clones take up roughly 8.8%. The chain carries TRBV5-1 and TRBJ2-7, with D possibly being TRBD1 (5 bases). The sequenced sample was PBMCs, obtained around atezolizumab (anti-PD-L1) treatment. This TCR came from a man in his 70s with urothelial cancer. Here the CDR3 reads CASSLPAGSHEQYL. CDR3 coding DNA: TGCGCCAGCAGCCTACCGGCAGGGTCCCACGAGCAGTACCTC.